The rows below give T cell receptor beta chains drawn from one sample of a study of T cell responses to AZD1222 COVID-19 vaccine. The assay was immunoSEQ multiplex PCR, and TCRdb's table has in-frame clones only and misses some. The sample has some 130,000 clones; around nine tenths are singletons. This material consisted of peripheral blood, taken on day 0 of AZD1222 vaccination. The receptors here all came from an adult in good health. The CDR3 runs from the conserved cysteine through the conserved F or W. D genes are given only for firm matches. Clone size, where shown, is once, few, many, or a class for clones that have expanded.

abundance | d_gene | j_gene | v_gene | CDR3aa | CDR3nt
NA | NA | TRBJ1-2 | TRBV5-1 | CASSIGVNYGYTF | TGCGCCAGCAGCATTGGGGTGAACTATGGCTACACCTTC
NA | TRBD1 | TRBJ2-1 | TRBV18 | CASSPGTGNNEQFF | TGTGCCAGCTCACCAGGGACAGGAAACAATGAGCAGTTCTTC
NA | NA | TRBJ1-2 | TRBV9 | CASRAGENYGYTF | TGTGCCAGCAGAGCAGGGGAGAACTATGGCTACACCTTC
NA | NA | TRBJ1-2 | TRBV6-5 | CASTGNYGYTF | TGTGCCAGCACAGGGAACTATGGCTACACCTTC
NA | NA | TRBJ1-4 | TRBV15 | CAAEGGEKLFF | TGTGCCGCCGAAGGGGGTGAAAAACTGTTTTTT
NA | TRBD1 | TRBJ1-1 | TRBV18 | CASSPLQGEAEAFF | TGTGCCAGCTCACCACTACAGGGGGAGGCTGAAGCTTTCTTT
NA | NA | TRBJ1-2 | TRBV29-1 | CSVVGGDTRYGYTF | TGCAGCGTTGTAGGTGGGGACACACGATATGGCTACACCTTC
NA | TRBD1 | TRBJ2-1 | TRBV7-2 | CASSPRQGSYNEQFF | TGTGCCAGCAGCCCCAGACAGGGGTCATACAATGAGCAGTTCTTC
once | TRBD1 | TRBJ2-1 | TRBV29-1 | CSVRQGNTYNEQFF | TGCAGCGTTCGACAGGGGAATACCTACAATGAGCAGTTCTTC
NA | NA | TRBJ1-2 | TRBV10-3 | CAISERVASYGYTF | TGTGCCATCAGTGAAAGGGTGGCGAGCTATGGCTACACCTTC
NA | NA | TRBJ1-4 | TRBV5-1 | CASSRLGREEEKLFF | TGCGCCAGCAGCCGCCTCGGACGGGAAGAAGAAAAACTGTTTTTT
NA | NA | TRBJ1-2 | TRBV27 | CASSSGKWAVYGYTF | TGTGCCAGCAGTTCAGGAAAATGGGCCGTCTATGGCTACACCTTC
NA | TRBD2 | TRBJ2-7 | TRBV14 | CASSPSGGFSYEQHF | TGTGCCAGCAGCCCTAGCGGGGGGTTCTCCTACGAGCAGCACTTC
NA | TRBD2 | TRBJ2-1 | TRBV10-3 | CAISESSGEGNEQFF | TGTGCCATCAGTGAGTCGAGTGGGGAGGGCAATGAGCAGTTCTTC
NA | NA | TRBJ1-6 | TRBV27 | CASSLGDRHSPLHF | TGTGCCAGCAGTTTGGGAGACCGCCATTCACCCCTCCACTTT
NA | TRBD2 | TRBJ2-1 | TRBV7-8 | CASSTTSGGYNEQFF | TGTGCCAGCAGCACCACTAGCGGGGGTTACAATGAGCAGTTCTTC
NA | NA | TRBJ1-2 | TRBV7-9 | CASSLGLSRSGKGDGYTF | TGTGCCAGCAGCTTAGGCCTTTCGAGGTCGGGGAAAGGGGATGGCTACACCTTC
NA | TRBD1 | TRBJ1-1 | TRBV2 | CASRTSGTGGTEAFF | TGTGCCAGCAGGACCTCCGGGACAGGGGGCACTGAAGCTTTCTTT
NA | TRBD2 | TRBJ2-1 | TRBV19 | CASSITSGRAFGYNEQFF | TGTGCCAGTAGTATAACTAGCGGGAGGGCCTTTGGGTACAATGAGCAGTTCTTC
once | NA | TRBJ1-1 | TRBV5-4 | CASIRGSEAFF | TGTGCCAGCATCAGAGGGAGTGAAGCTTTCTTT
NA | NA | TRBJ1-1 | TRBV18 | CASSQSVGTEAFF | TGTGCCAGCTCCCAGTCGGTCGGTACTGAAGCTTTCTTT
NA | TRBD2 | TRBJ2-2 | TRBV9 | CASNSPRLAGRTGELFF | TGTGCCAGCAACTCGCCACGACTAGCGGGAAGGACCGGGGAGCTGTTTTTT
few | TRBD2 | TRBJ2-1 | TRBV4-1 | CASSQPPWGLGPNEQFF | TGCGCCAGCAGCCAACCCCCCTGGGGACTAGGGCCCAATGAGCAGTTCTTC
NA | NA | TRBJ1-2 | TRBV19 | CASSPRQQVSNGYTF | TGTGCCAGTAGTCCTCGACAACAGGTGTCCAATGGCTACACCTTC
NA | TRBD1 | TRBJ1-1 | TRBV7-9 | CASSLGQGKAEAFF | TGTGCCAGCAGCTTAGGACAGGGGAAGGCTGAAGCTTTCTTT
NA | NA | TRBJ1-3 | TRBV29-1 | CSVGTESSGNTIYF | TGCAGCGTTGGGACAGAAAGCTCTGGAAACACCATATATTTT
NA | TRBD2 | TRBJ2-5 | TRBV4-2 | CASRQEISGGGETQYF | TGTGCCAGCCGCCAAGAGATTAGCGGGGGGGGTGAGACCCAGTACTTC
NA | TRBD1 | TRBJ1-2 | TRBV7-2 | CASSPTGQTNYGYTF | TGTGCCAGCAGCCCGACGGGACAGACAAACTATGGCTACACCTTC
NA | TRBD1 | TRBJ1-1 | TRBV30 | CAWRPPGRGQGEAFF | TGTGCCTGGAGACCCCCCGGTAGGGGGCAGGGTGAAGCTTTCTTT
NA | NA | TRBJ1-1 | TRBV6-5 | CASSYSGGRGTEAFF | TGTGCCAGCAGTTACTCCGGGGGCCGGGGCACTGAAGCTTTCTTT
NA | NA | TRBJ1-1 | TRBV27 | CASSLGGGYTEAFF | TGTGCCAGCAGTTTAGGCGGCGGCTACACTGAAGCTTTCTTT
NA | NA | TRBJ1-1 | TRBV15 | CATSRDPPVNTEAFF | TGTGCCACCAGCAGAGATCCCCCGGTGAACACTGAAGCTTTCTTT
NA | TRBD2 | TRBJ2-1 | TRBV10-3 | CAISESGAGGTNEQFF | TGTGCCATCAGTGAGTCAGGAGCGGGGGGGACCAATGAGCAGTTCTTC
NA | TRBD1 | TRBJ1-2 | TRBV6-5 | CASSYSGQGRGGYTF | TGTGCCAGCAGTTACTCGGGACAGGGAAGGGGTGGCTACACCTTC
NA | NA | TRBJ1-1 | TRBV29-1 | CSVEGLSRERGSLNTEAFF | TGCAGCGTTGAAGGGTTGTCGCGGGAAAGGGGTTCCTTAAACACTGAAGCTTTCTTT
once | TRBD1 | TRBJ1-4 | TRBV9 | CASSVTGDEKLFF | TGTGCCAGCAGCGTGACAGGGGATGAAAAACTGTTTTTT
NA | TRBD1 | TRBJ1-2 | TRBV9 | CASSVGEGARGYTF | TGTGCCAGCAGCGTAGGGGAGGGGGCCAGGGGCTACACCTTC
NA | NA | TRBJ2-7 | TRBV11-3 | CASSLDRGSAEQYF | TGTGCCAGCAGCTTAGATCGGGGGTCGGCCGAGCAGTACTTC
NA | NA | TRBJ2-3 | TRBV15 | CATSRDSATDTQYF | TGTGCCACCAGCAGAGATTCCGCCACAGATACGCAGTATTTT
NA | NA | TRBJ2-1 | TRBV7-9 | CASGSTGPDEQFF | TGTGCCAGCGGATCTACAGGGCCGGATGAGCAGTTCTTC
NA | NA | TRBJ2-7 | TRBV7-6 | CASSLVLGDEQYF | TGTGCCAGCAGCTTAGTTTTGGGAGACGAGCAGTACTTC
NA | NA | TRBJ1-5 | TRBV7-9 | CASSLDGVSNQPQHF | TGTGCCAGCAGCTTAGACGGGGTGAGCAATCAGCCCCAGCATTTT
NA | NA | TRBJ1-1 | TRBV27 | CASMKQTNTEAFF | TGTGCCAGCATGAAACAAACGAACACTGAAGCTTTCTTT
NA | NA | TRBJ1-2 | TRBV10-2 | CASSVGSVGLGYTF | TGCGCCAGCAGTGTTGGCTCGGTGGGGCTTGGCTACACCTTC
NA | TRBD2 | TRBJ2-1 | TRBV28 | CASSPTSGILNEQFF | TGTGCCAGCAGTCCAACTAGCGGGATCCTCAATGAGCAGTTCTTC
NA | NA | TRBJ2-7 | TRBV5-1 | CASSLRPDNYEQYF | TGCGCCAGCAGCTTAAGACCTGACAACTACGAGCAGTACTTC